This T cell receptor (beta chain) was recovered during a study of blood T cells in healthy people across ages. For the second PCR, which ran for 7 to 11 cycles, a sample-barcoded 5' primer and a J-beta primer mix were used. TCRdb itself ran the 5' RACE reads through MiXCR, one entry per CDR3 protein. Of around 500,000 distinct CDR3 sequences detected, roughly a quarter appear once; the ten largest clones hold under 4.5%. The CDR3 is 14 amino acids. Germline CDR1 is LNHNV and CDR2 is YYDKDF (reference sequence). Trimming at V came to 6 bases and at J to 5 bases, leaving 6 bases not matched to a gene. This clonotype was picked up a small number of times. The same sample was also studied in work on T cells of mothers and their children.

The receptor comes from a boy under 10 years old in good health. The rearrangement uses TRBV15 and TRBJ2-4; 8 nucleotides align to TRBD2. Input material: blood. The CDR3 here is CATSQAGAENIQYF. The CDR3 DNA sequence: TGTGCCACCAGTCAAGCGGGAGCAGAAAACATTCAGTACTTC.